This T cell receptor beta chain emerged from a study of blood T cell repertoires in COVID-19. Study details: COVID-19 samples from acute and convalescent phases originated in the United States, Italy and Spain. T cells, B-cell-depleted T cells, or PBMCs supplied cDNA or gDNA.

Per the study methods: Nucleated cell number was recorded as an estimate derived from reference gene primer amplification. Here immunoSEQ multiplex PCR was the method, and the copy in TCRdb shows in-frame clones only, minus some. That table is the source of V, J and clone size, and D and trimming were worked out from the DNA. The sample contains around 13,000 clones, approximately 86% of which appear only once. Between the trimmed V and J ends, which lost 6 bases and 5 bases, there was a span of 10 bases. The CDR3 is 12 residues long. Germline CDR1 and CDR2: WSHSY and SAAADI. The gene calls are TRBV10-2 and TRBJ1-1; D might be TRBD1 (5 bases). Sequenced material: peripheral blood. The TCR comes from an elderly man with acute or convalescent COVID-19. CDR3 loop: CASSVGATEAFF. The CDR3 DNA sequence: TGCGCCAGCAGCGTAGGGGCTACTGAAGCTTTCTTT.